These 6 T cell receptor beta chains came from one sample sequenced in a study of blood T cell repertoires in COVID-19. Sequencing was performed with immunoSEQ multiplex PCR; in TCRdb, only in-frame clones are kept and a portion is missing. The sample consists of about 180,000 clones, around 88% of them appearing once. Material: peripheral blood. These receptors came from a young woman with acute or convalescent COVID-19.

The rearrangement joins TRBV28 to TRBJ2-1; D is unresolved. CDR1 and CDR2 (germline): MDHEN, SYDVKM. The CDR3 extends over 13 amino acids. Trimming took 5 bases from V and 0 from J, leaving 5 bases between them. CDR3 in DNA: TGTGCCAGCAGTGGTAGCTCCTACAATGAGCAGTTCTTC. Protein: CASSGSSYNEQFF. Using reference TRBV28 and TRBJ2-1 for the parts outside the CDR3, the full variable domain is DVKVTQSSRYLVKRTGEKVFLECVQDMDHENMFWYRQDPGLGLRLIYFSYDVKMKEKGDIPEGYSVSREKKERFSLILESASTNQTSMYLCASSGSSYNEQFFGPGTRLTVL.

The genes are TRBV28 and TRBJ2-1; 12 bases match TRBD1. Germline values: CDR1 MDHEN, CDR2 SYDVKM. CDR3 size: 15 residues. V trimming: 11 bases; J trimming: 9 bases; junction bases outside the gene matches: 14. CDR3 region: CASTRGTGGLGEQFF. The CDR3 DNA is TGTGCCTCCACGAGGGGGACAGGGGGCCTGGGTGAGCAGTTCTTC.

This chain uses TRBV4-2 with TRBJ1-4; D remains ambiguous. Per germline, CDR1 LGHNA and CDR2 YNFKEQ. The CDR3 runs to 16 residues. The V end was cut by 1 base, the J end by 8 bases, with 17 bases between. The CDR3 reads CASSQVSPDIAEKLFF. CDR3 nucleotide sequence: TGTGCCAGCAGCCAAGTGTCGCCCGACATTGCCGAAAAACTGTTTTTT.

The V call is TRBV2, the J call TRBJ2-7; perhaps TRBD1 as D (5 bases). CDR3 length equals 14 residues. Trimming stripped 6 bases from V and 3 bases from J, with 15 bases between. From germline, CDR1 is SNHLY and CDR2 FYNNEI. The CDR3, as DNA: TGTGCCAGCAGGGGTGACAGAGTAAGCTACGAGCAGTACTTC. Its translation is CASRGDRVSYEQYF.

CDR3 sequence (DNA): TGCGCCAGCAGCTTGGGCTCCGGGACAGGGAATGAGCAGTTCTTC. This gives the protein CASSLGSGTGNEQFF. V is TRBV5-1 and J is TRBJ2-1; 9 positions match TRBD1. The CDR3 is 15 residues long. CDR1 is SGHRS and CDR2 is YFSETQ in the germline V gene. V trimming: 0 bases; J trimming: 7 bases; junction bases outside the gene matches: 5. Supplemented by reference TRBV5-1 and TRBJ2-1, the full variable domain reads KAGVTQTPRYLIKTRGQQVTLSCSPISGHRSVSWYQQTPGQGLQFLFEYFSETQRNKGNFPGRFSGRQFSNSRSEMNVSTLELGDSALYLCASSLGSGTGNEQFFGPGTRLTVL.

The V and J genes are TRBV18 and TRBJ1-1, with 7 positions matching TRBD1. Germline V CDR1 and CDR2: KGHSH, LQKENI. The CDR3 covers 14 residues. Germline trimming cut 0 bases from V and 8 bases from J; bases unmatched to any gene: 6. CDR3 nucleotide sequence: TGTGCCAGCTCACCACCGACAGGGAGGCTCGAAGCTTTCTTT. Its translation is CASSPPTGRLEAFF.